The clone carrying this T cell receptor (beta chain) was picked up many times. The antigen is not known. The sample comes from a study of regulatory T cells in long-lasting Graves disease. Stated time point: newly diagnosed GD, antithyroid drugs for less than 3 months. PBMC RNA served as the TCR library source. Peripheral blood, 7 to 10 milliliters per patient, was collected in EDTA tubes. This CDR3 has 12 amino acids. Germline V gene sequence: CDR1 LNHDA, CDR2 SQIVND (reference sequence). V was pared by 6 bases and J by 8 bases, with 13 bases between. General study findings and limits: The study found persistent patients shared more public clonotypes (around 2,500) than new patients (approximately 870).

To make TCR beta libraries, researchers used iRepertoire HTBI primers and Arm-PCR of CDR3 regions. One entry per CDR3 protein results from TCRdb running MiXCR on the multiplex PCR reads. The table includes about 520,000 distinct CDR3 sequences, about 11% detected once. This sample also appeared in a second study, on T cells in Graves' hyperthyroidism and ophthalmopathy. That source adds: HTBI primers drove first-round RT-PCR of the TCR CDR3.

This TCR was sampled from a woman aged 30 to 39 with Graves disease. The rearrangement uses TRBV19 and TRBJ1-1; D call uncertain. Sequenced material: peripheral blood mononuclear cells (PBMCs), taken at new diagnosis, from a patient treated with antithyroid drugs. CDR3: CASRGITAEAFF. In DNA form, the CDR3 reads TGTGCCAGTAGGGGAATTACAGCAGAAGCTTTCTTT.